The 11 T cell receptor beta chains listed next were all sequenced from one sample in a study of T cell responses to AZD1222 COVID-19 vaccine. The table came from immunoSEQ multiplex PCR; TCRdb's copy has only in-frame clones and leaves some out. This table has some 87,000 clones, more than 75% appearing once. Specimen: peripheral blood, collected on day 0 of MenACWY control vaccination. The receptors were gathered from an adult in good health.

The V call is TRBV19, the J call TRBJ2-7, with a possible D match to TRBD1 (5 bases). V dropped 5 bases and J dropped 2 bases, with 13 bases sitting between them. Per germline, CDR1 LNHDA and CDR2 SQIVND (reference sequence). The CDR3 has 14 residues. The CDR3 spells CASSSEGVTYEQYF. The CDR3 nucleotides are TGTGCCAGTAGTTCGGAAGGGGTAACCTACGAGCAGTACTTC.

The V and J genes are TRBV5-1 and TRBJ1-4; D is perhaps TRBD1 (6 bases). V lost 2 bases, J lost 4 bases, and 18 bases lay in between. Germline V lookup: CDR1 SGHRS, CDR2 YFSETQ. The length of the CDR3 is 17 residues. The CDR3 reads CASSFDNSGVNNEKLFF. The CDR3, as DNA: TGCGCCAGCAGCTTCGACAACTCAGGGGTTAATAATGAAAAACTGTTTTTT.

CDR3 residues: CASIPATASGNTIYF. The CDR3 DNA is TGTGCCAGCATTCCTGCGACGGCCTCTGGAAACACCATATATTTT. This chain links TRBV28 with TRBJ1-3; D is uncertain. This CDR3 is built from 15 residues. Germline V gene sequence: CDR1 MDHEN, CDR2 SYDVKM. Trimming shortened V by 7 bases and J by 0 bases, and 13 bases separated the two germline ends.

The chain has TRBV5-5 and TRBJ1-2, with D perhaps TRBD1 (5 bases). This CDR3 comprises 14 residues. V was cut by 4 bases and J by 4 bases, with 14 bases left in between. Germline CDR1 is SGHKS and CDR2 is YYEKEE (reference sequence). In DNA form, the CDR3 reads TGTGCCAGCAGCCCCCCGACAGTGCGCTATGGCTACACCTTC. This codes for CASSPPTVRYGYTF.

As concerns this clone: The same CDR3 can be traced to other DNA sequences in this sample. The chain is built from TRBV18 and TRBJ1-2; a weak D match, TRBD1 (6 bases). CDR3 length equals 13 residues. CDR1 and CDR2 from the germline V gene are KGHSH and LQKENI. The germline V and J ends were trimmed by 3 bases and 2 bases, with 7 bases remaining between them. CDR3 region: CASSPDSNYGYTF. CDR3 sequence (DNA): TGTGCCAGCTCACCGGACAGCAACTATGGCTACACCTTC.

The rearrangement uses TRBV7-2 and TRBJ1-2; 9 bases line up with TRBD1. The V gene end was trimmed by 5 bases and the J gene end by 5 bases; junction bases not matched to a gene: 3. This CDR3 is 13 amino acids long. CDR1 is SGHTA and CDR2 is FQGNSA in the germline V gene. The CDR3 loop reads CASSPGQGYGYTF. CDR3 nucleotides: TGTGCCAGCAGCCCCGGACAGGGGTATGGCTACACCTTC.

The rearrangement joins TRBV6-1 to TRBJ2-7; unclear D gene. The CDR3 runs 14 residues. Trimming left V 1 base short and J 0 bases short, with 7 bases between. The germline gives CDR1 MNHNS, CDR2 SASEGT. The CDR3: CASSEVGVSYEQYF. In DNA, the CDR3 is TGTGCCAGCAGTGAAGTTGGGGTCTCCTACGAGCAGTACTTC.

The chain joins TRBV3-1 (or the pseudogene TRBV3-2) to TRBJ2-5, with D hard to call. Germline V CDR1 and CDR2: LGHDT, YNNKEL (reference sequence). The length of the CDR3 is 15 residues. Deletions cut 3 bases from V and 2 bases from J, with 13 bases between. Written as DNA, the CDR3 is TGTGCCAGCAGCCACCTATCGCCCAGACAAGAGACCCAGTACTTC. Translating it yields CASSHLSPRQETQYF.

The chain couples TRBV6-6 to TRBJ2-7; 7 nucleotides match TRBD2. The CDR3 extends over 14 amino acids. The V and J ends lost 1 base and 3 bases, in that order; junction bases with no gene match: 3. Germline assignment: CDR1 MNHNY and CDR2 SVGAGI (reference sequence). The CDR3 DNA reads TGTGCCAGCAGTTACTGGCCTAGCGGCTACGAGCAGTACTTC. Its protein is CASSYWPSGYEQYF.

The genes are TRBV5-4 and TRBJ1-6; D gene unclear. With 2 bases removed from V and 5 bases from J, the gap between germline ends came to 2 bases. The CDR3 is 12 amino acids. Per germline, CDR1 SGHNT and CDR2 YYREEE (reference sequence). In nucleotides, the CDR3 is TGTGCCAGCAGCTTTAATAATTCACCCCTCCACTTT. As protein: CASSFNNSPLHF.

The chain links TRBV5-1 to TRBJ2-5; 7 nucleotides match TRBD2. CDR3 length: 15 residues. Germline V gene sequence: CDR1 SGHRS, CDR2 YFSETQ. Germline trimming cut 0 bases from V and 4 bases from J; bases unmatched to any gene: 6. The CDR3 DNA reads as TGCGCCAGCAGCTTGGTCGCGGGAGATACAGAGACCCAGTACTTC. Translating gives CASSLVAGDTETQYF.